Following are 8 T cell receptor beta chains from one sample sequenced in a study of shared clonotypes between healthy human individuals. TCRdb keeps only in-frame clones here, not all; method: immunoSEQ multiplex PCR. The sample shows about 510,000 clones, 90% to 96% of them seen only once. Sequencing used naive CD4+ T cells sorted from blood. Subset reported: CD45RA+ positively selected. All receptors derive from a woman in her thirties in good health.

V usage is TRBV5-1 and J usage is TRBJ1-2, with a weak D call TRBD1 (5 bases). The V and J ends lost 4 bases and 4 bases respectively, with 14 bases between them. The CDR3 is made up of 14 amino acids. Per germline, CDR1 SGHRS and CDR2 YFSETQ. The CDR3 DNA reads TGCGCCAGCAGCATGGTAGGGGAAGGCTATGGCTACACCTTC. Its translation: CASSMVGEGYGYTF.

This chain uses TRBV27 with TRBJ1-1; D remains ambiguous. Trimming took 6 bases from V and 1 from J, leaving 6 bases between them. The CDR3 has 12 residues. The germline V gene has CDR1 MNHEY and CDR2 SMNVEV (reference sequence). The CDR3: CASRERNTEAFF. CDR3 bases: TGTGCCAGCAGAGAGCGGAACACTGAAGCTTTCTTT.

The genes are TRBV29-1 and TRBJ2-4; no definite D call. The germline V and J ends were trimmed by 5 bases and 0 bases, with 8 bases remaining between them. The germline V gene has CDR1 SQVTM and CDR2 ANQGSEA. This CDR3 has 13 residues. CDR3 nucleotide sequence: TGCAGCGTTTTTTGGGGAGCCAAAAACATTCAGTACTTC. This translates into CSVFWGAKNIQYF.

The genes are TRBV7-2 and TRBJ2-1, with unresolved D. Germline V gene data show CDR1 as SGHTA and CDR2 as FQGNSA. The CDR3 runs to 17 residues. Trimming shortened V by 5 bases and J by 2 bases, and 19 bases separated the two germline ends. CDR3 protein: CASSQGGFKKAYNEQFF. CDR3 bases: TGTGCCAGCAGCCAAGGTGGGTTCAAGAAGGCCTACAATGAGCAGTTCTTC.

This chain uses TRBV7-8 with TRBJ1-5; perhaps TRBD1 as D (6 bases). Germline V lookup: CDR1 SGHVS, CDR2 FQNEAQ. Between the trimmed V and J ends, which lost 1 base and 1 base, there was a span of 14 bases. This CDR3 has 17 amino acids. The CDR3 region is CASSLVVGGNSNQPQHF. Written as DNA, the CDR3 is TGTGCCAGCAGCTTAGTCGTGGGGGGCAACAGCAATCAGCCCCAGCATTTT.

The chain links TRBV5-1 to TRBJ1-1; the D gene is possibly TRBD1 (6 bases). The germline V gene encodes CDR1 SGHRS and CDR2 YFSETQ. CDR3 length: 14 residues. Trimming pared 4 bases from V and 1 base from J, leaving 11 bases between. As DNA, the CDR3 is TGCGCCAGCAGCGCGGCCAGGGGGAACACTGAAGCTTTCTTT. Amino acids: CASSAARGNTEAFF.

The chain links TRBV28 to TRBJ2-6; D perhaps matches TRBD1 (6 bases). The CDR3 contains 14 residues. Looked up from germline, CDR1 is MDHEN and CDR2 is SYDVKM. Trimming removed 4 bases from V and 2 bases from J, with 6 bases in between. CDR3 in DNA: TGTGCCAGCAGTTCAGGGGCTGGGGCCAACGTCCTGACTTTC. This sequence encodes CASSSGAGANVLTF.

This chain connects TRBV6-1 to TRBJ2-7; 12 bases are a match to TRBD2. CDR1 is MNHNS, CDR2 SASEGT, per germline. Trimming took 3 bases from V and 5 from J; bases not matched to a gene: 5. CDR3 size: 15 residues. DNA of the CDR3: TGTGCCAGCAGTGACTTGACTAGCGGGAGTGACGAGCAGTACTTC. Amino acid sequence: CASSDLTSGSDEQYF.